This T cell receptor (beta chain) originates from a study of CD8 T cells in ankylosing spondylitis. TCRdb ran MiXCR on the 5' RACE reads and lists one entry per CDR3 protein. Of under 250,000 distinct CDR3 sequences in the sample, over 9.5% were seen once. This clonotype was picked up many times. The sequencing sample was made of blood, either unsorted or a sorted T cell fraction (not recorded which). This TCR was recovered from a male donor with ankylosing spondylitis or in good health (not recorded which).

This CDR3 is CSANPGTRGTSEQFF. As DNA, the CDR3 is TGCAGTGCCAACCCCGGGACTAGAGGTACGAGTGAGCAGTTCTTC. This chain joins TRBV20-1 and TRBJ2-1; 8 nucleotides align to TRBD2. The length of the CDR3 is 15 residues. V shed 6 bases, J shed 9 bases, and the junction held 16 bases outside the gene matches. Germline V gene data show CDR1 as DFQATT and CDR2 as SNEGSKA (reference sequence).